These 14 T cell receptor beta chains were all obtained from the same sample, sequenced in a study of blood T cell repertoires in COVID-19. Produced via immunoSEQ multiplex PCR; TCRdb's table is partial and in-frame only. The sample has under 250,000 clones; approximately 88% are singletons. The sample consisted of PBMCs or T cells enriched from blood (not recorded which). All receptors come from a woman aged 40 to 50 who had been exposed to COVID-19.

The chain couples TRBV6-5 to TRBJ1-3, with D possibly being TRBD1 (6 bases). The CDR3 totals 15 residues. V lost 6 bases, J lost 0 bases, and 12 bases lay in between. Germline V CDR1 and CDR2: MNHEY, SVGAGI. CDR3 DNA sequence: TGTGCCAGCAGCGTACAGGGCAGCTCTGGAAACACCATATATTTT. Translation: CASSVQGSSGNTIYF.

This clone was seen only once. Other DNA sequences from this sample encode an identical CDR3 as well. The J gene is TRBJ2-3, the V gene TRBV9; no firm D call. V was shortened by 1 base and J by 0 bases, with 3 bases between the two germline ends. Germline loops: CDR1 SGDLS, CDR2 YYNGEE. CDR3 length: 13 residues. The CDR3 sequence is CASSVSSTDTQYF. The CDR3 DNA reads TGTGCCAGCAGCGTAAGCAGCACAGATACGCAGTATTTT.

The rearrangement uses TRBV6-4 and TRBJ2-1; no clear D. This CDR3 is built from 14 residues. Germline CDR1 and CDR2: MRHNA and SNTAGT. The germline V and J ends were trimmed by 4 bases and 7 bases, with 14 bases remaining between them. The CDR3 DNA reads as TGTGCCAGCAGTGTTGAATTTACTACTAATGAGCAGTTCTTC. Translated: CASSVEFTTNEQFF.

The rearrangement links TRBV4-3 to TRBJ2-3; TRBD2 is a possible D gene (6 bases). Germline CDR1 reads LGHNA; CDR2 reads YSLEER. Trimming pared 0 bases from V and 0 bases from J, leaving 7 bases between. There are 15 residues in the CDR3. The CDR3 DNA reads TGCGCCAGCAGCCAAGATAGCGGCAGCACAGATACGCAGTATTTT. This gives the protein CASSQDSGSTDTQYF.

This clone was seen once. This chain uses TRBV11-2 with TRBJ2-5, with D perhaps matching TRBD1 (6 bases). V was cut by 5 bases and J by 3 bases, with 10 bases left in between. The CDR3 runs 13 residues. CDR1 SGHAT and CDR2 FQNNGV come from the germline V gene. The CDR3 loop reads CASSTQGKETQYF. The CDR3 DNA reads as TGTGCCAGCAGCACACAGGGTAAAGAGACCCAGTACTTC.

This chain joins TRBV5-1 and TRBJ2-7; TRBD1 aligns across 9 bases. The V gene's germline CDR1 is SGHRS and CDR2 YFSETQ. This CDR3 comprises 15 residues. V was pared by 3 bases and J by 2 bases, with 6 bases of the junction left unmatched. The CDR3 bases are TGCGCCAGCAGCTCGGCGGGACAGGGACCCTACGAGCAGTACTTC. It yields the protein CASSSAGQGPYEQYF.

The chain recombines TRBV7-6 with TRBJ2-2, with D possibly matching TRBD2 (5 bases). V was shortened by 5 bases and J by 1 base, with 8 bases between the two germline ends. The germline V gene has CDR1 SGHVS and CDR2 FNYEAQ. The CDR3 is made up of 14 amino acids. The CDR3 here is CASSISVNTGELFF. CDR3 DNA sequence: TGTGCCAGCAGCATTAGCGTGAACACCGGGGAGCTGTTTTTT.

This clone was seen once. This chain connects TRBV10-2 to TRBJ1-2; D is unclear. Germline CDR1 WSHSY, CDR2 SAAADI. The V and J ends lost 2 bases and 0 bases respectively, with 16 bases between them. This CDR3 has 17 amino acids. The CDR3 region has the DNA TGCGCCAGCAGTGAGACGGGCGGGATATCAGCTAACTATGGCTACACCTTC. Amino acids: CASSETGGISANYGYTF.

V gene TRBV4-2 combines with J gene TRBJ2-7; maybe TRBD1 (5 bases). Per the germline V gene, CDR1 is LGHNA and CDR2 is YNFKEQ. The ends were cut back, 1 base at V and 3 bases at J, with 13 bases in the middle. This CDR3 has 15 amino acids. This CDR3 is CASSQGGTTLYEQYF. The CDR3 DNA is TGTGCCAGCAGCCAAGGGGGCACCACTCTCTACGAGCAGTACTTC.

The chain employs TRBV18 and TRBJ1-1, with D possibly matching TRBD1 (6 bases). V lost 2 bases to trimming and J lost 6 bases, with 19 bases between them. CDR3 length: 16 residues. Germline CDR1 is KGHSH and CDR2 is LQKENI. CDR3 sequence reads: CASSPNLLQGRSEAFF. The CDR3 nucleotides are TGTGCCAGCTCACCAAATTTACTACAGGGAAGATCTGAAGCTTTCTTT.

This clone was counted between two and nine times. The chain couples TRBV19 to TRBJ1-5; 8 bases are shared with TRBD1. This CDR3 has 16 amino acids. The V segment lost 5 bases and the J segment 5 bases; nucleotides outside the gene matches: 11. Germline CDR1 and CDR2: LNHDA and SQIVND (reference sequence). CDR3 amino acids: CASSGWDRPPDQPQHF. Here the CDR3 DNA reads TGTGCCAGTAGTGGTTGGGACAGGCCGCCGGATCAGCCCCAGCATTTT.

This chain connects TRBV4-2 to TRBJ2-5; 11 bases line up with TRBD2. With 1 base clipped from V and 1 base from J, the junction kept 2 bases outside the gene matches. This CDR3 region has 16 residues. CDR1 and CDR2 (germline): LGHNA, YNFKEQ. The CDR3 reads CASSQVLAGAQETQYF. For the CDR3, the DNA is TGTGCCAGCAGCCAAGTACTAGCGGGGGCCCAAGAGACCCAGTACTTC.

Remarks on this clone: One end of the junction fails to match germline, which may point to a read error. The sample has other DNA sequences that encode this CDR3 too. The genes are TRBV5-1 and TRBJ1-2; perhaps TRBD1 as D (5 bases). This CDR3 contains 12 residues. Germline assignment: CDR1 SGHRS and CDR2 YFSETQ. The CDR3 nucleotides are TGTGCCAGCAGCCAAGACAGCTATGGCTACACCTTC. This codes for CASSQDSYGYTF.

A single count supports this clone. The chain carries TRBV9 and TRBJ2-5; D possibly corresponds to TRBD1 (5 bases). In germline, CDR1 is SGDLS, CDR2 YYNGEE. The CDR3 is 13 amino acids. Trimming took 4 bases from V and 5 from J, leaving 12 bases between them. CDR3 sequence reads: CASSFLSGETQYF. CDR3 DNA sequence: TGTGCCAGCAGCTTCCTTTCAGGGGAGACCCAGTACTTC.